This is a list of T cell receptor beta chains from one sample in a study of T cells in Graves' hyperthyroidism and ophthalmopathy. TCRdb recomputed calls from the multiplex PCR reads with MiXCR, one row per CDR3 protein. The sample includes approximately 590,000 distinct CDR3 sequences, 15% to 19% of them seen just once. The sequencing sample was made of blood. The receptors originated from a woman in her 30s with Graves' hyperthyroidism. The CDR3 runs from the conserved cysteine through the conserved F or W. D genes are given only for firm matches. Expanded clones are given a class, and other clones once, few, many or no size at all.

>NA|TRBJ2-4|TRBV12-5|NA
CASGFGDSPLQYF
TGTGCTAGTGGTTTTGGGGACTCCCCTCTTCAGTACTTC
>TRBD1|TRBJ2-2|TRBV28|NA
CASSLRGQGLVGGELFF
TGTGCCAGCAGTTTGAGGGGACAGGGGCTTGTCGGCGGGGAGCTGTTTTTT
>NA|TRBJ2-1|TRBV12-5|NA
CASGPPYNEQFF
TGTGCTAGTGGTCCGCCCTACAATGAGCAGTTCTTC
>TRBD2|TRBJ2-3|TRBV7-2|many
CASNPSGKSTDTQYF
TGTGCCAGCAACCCTAGCGGGAAAAGCACAGATACGCAGTATTTT
>NA|TRBJ2-1|TRBV19|NA
CASSIIAEAYNEQFF
TGTGCCAGTAGTATCATAGCGGAAGCCTACAATGAGCAGTTCTTC
>NA|TRBJ1-1|TRBV6-1|many
CASSAAGTLMNTEAFF
TGTGCCAGCAGTGCAGCCGGGACCCTCATGAACACTGAAGCTTTCTTT
>TRBD1|TRBJ2-5|TRBV7-2|many
CASSSTTGTGSETQYF
TGTGCCAGCAGCTCGACTACCGGGACAGGGAGTGAGACCCAGTACTTC
>TRBD2|TRBJ2-5|TRBV11-2|many
CASSLGSGTYQETQYF
TGTGCCAGCAGCTTAGGCAGCGGGACCTACCAAGAGACCCAGTACTTC
>NA|TRBJ2-3|TRBV29-1|few
CSVWGGSTDTQYF
TGCAGCGTATGGGGGGGCAGCACAGATACGCAGTATTTT
>TRBD2|TRBJ2-3|TRBV2|many
CASRPTSGRAQQYF
TGTGCCAGCAGACCGACTAGCGGGAGGGCCCAACAGTATTTT
>NA|TRBJ2-2|TRBV6-2/TRBV6-3|NA
CASSYRGYPGELFF
TGTGCCAGCAGTTACCGTGGGTACCCCGGGGAGCTGTTTTTT
>NA|TRBJ2-7|TRBV4-1|many
CASSQDHHRLSYEQYF
TGCGCCAGCAGCCAAGATCACCATCGGCTTTCCTACGAGCAGTACTTC
>TRBD2|TRBJ2-3|TRBV5-1|NA
CATRGAGAVDTQYF
TGCGCCACACGCGGAGCGGGAGCGGTAGATACGCAGTATTTT
>TRBD2|TRBJ2-3|TRBV29-1|many
CSVSSTGLAGGLGQYF
TGCAGCGTTAGTTCTACCGGACTAGCGGGAGGATTGGGGCAGTATTTT
>NA|TRBJ2-7|TRBV7-8|NA
CASSLGDPQYF
TGTGCCAGCAGCTTAGGGGATCCGCAGTACTTC
>NA|TRBJ2-7|TRBV20-1|few
CSARDRLSSYEQYF
TGCAGTGCTAGAGACCGACTGAGCTCCTACGAGCAGTACTTC
>NA|TRBJ2-7|TRBV7-2|few
CASSLDGSWTYEQYF
TGTGCCAGCAGCTTGGACGGGAGCTGGACCTACGAGCAGTACTTC
>TRBD1|TRBJ1-1|TRBV30|many
CAWSPYFGQVRATGTEAFF
TGTGCCTGGAGTCCTTATTTTGGACAGGTCCGGGCCACGGGCACTGAAGCTTTCTTT
>NA|TRBJ1-1|TRBV4-3|few
CASSQGFIGKLSEAFF
TGCGCCAGCAGCCAGGGGTTTATCGGAAAACTATCAGAAGCTTTCTTT
>NA|TRBJ2-1|TRBV10-3|few
CAISERDEQFF
TGTGCCATCAGTGAGCGGGATGAGCAGTTCTTC